This T cell receptor beta chain was recorded in a study of blood T cell repertoires in COVID-19. Study summary: COVID-19 samples collected from the United States, Italy and Spain covered acute and convalescent phases. Sample material is recorded as cDNA or gDNA derived from T cells, B-cell-depleted T cells, or PBMCs.

In the source study's methods: Quantification of nucleated cells was approximated via reference gene primer amplification. The data were produced by immunoSEQ multiplex PCR, yet TCRdb's version contains in-frame clones alone and is incomplete. That table gives V, J and clone size, and the DNA gave D and trimming. The sample has approximately 83,000 clones; roughly 88% are singletons. Per germline, CDR1 SNHLY and CDR2 FYNNEI. The CDR3 is 15 residues long. This clone has a single count. Sequenced: peripheral blood. The rearrangement uses TRBV2 and TRBJ2-7, with TRBD2 identical over 7 bases. The TCR sequence derives from a man between 65 and 85 years old with acute or convalescent COVID-19. This chain's CDR3 is CATRVSGIETYEQYF. The CDR3 nucleotides read TGTGCTACCAGGGTAAGCGGGATAGAAACCTACGAGCAGTACTTC.